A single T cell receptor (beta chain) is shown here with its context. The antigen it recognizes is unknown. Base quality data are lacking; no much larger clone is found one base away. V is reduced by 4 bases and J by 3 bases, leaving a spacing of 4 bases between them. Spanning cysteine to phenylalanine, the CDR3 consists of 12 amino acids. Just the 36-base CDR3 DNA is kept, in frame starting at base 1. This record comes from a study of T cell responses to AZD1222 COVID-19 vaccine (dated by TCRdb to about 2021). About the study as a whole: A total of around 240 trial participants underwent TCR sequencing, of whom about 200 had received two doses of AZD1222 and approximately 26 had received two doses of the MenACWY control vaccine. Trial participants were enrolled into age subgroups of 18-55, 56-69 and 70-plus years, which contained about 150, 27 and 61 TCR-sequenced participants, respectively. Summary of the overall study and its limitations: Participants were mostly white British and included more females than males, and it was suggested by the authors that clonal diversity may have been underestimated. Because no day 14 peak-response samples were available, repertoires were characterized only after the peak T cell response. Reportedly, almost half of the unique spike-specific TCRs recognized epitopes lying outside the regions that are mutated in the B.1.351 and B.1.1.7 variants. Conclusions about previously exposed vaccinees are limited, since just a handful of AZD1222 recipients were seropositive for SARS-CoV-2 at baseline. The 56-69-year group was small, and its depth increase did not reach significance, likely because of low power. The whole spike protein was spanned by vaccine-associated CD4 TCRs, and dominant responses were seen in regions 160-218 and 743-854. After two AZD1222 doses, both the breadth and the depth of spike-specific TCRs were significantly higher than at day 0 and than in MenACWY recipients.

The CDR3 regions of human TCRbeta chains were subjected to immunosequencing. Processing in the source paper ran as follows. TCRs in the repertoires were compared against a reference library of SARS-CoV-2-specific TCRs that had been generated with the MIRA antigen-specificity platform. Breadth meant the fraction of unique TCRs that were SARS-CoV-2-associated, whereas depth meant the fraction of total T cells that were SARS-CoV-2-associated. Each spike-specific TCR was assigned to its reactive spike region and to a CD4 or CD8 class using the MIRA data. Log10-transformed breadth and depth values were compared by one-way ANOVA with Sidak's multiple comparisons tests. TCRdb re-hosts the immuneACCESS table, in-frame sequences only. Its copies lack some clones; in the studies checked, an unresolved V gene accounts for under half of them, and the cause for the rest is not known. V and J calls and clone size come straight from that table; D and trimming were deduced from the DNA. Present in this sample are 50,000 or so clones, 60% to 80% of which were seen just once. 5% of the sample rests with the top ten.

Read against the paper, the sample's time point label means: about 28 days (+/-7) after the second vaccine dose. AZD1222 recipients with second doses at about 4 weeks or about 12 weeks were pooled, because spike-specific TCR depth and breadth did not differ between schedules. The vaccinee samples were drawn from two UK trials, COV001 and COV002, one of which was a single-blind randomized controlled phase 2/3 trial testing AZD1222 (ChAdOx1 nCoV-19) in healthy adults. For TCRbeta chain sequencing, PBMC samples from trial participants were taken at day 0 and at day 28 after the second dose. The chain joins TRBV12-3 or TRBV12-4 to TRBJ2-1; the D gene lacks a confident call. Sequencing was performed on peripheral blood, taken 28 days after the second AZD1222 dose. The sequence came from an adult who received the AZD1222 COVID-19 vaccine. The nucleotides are TGTGCCAGCAGTTCGATCTACAATGAGCAGTTCTTC. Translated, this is CASSSIYNEQFF.